A selection of T cell receptor beta chains follows, all from one sample in a study of tumor and adjacent non-tumor tissue in lung cancer. TCRdb re-called the multiplex PCR reads through MiXCR, storing one row per CDR3 protein. The sample yields roughly 49,000 distinct CDR3 sequences, 74% seen once. Source material: distant non-tumor lung tissue. The receptors here all came from an older woman with non-small cell lung cancer. CDR3s include the opening cysteine and the closing phenylalanine or tryptophan. A D gene is named only where the DNA matches it firmly. A clone size is listed for some rows: how often the clone was seen (once, few, many), or a class if it is expanded.

DNA: TGTGCCAGCTCGGGCACGAACTATGGCTACACCTTC; CDR3: CASSGTNYGYTF; D: -; J: TRBJ1-2; V: TRBV6-5; size: many; length: 12
DNA: TGCGCCAGCAGCCAAGATCCAAGTGGGAGCTCCTACGAGCAGTACTTC; CDR3: CASSQDPSGSSYEQYF; D: -; J: TRBJ2-7; V: TRBV4-3; size: many; length: 16
DNA: TGTGCCAGTACCCCTTCTCGGGGAGACATTGAGCAGTTCTTC; CDR3: CASTPSRGDIEQFF; D: -; J: TRBJ2-1; V: TRBV12-3/TRBV12-4; size: -; length: 14
DNA: TGCGCCAGCAGCCAAGATCAGGCGGGGCGATCAGAAAAACTGTTTTTT; CDR3: CASSQDQAGRSEKLFF; D: -; J: TRBJ1-4; V: TRBV4-1; size: medium-sized; length: 16
DNA: TGTGCCAGCTCTGACAGGGAGGATGTCGAAAAACTGTTTTTT; CDR3: CASSDREDVEKLFF; D: TRBD1; J: TRBJ1-4; V: TRBV6-1; size: many; length: 14
DNA: TGTGCCAGCAGACACATGGGGCGCGAAGAGACCCAGTACTTC; CDR3: CASRHMGREETQYF; D: -; J: TRBJ2-5; V: TRBV6-5; size: -; length: 14
DNA: TGCGCCAGCAACCAAGAGGTTCGTAGCTATAATTCACCCCTCCGCTTT; CDR3: CASNQEVRSYNSPLRF; D: -; J: TRBJ1-6; V: TRBV4-1; size: -; length: 16
DNA: TGTGCCAGCAGTGACCCGGGACAGTCAACCAAGAACATTCAGTACTTC; CDR3: CASSDPGQSTKNIQYF; D: TRBD1; J: TRBJ2-4; V: TRBV6-1; size: -; length: 16
DNA: TGTGCCAGCAAAAAGGGGGCAACTAATGAAAAACTGTTTTTT; CDR3: CASKKGATNEKLFF; D: -; J: TRBJ1-4; V: TRBV12-3/TRBV12-4; size: many; length: 14
DNA: TGCAGCGCGCTCCACATGCAGTACTTC; CDR3: CSALHMQYF; D: -; J: TRBJ2-7; V: TRBV29-1; size: -; length: 9
DNA: TGCGCCAGTAGCCAAGAATGGAGCAACACCGGGGAGATGTTTTTC; CDR3: CASSQEWSNTGEMFF; D: -; J: TRBJ2-2; V: TRBV4-1; size: once; length: 15
DNA: TGCAGCTTCCGGGACGGCAATCACCTCCAGCATTTT; CDR3: CSFRDGNHLQHF; D: -; J: TRBJ1-5; V: TRBV29-1; size: -; length: 12
DNA: TGTGCTATCAGTCCCGGGACTTTAGAGACCCAGTACTTC; CDR3: CAISPGTLETQYF; D: -; J: TRBJ2-5; V: TRBV28; size: -; length: 13
DNA: TGCAGTGCCAGCTCGCAGAAAGTTCCTTACGAACACTACTTC; CDR3: CSASSQKVPYEHYF; D: -; J: TRBJ2-7; V: TRBV20-1; size: -; length: 14
DNA: TGCGCCAGCAGTGGGGGGCGTGGCGATACGCAGTATTTT; CDR3: CASSGGRGDTQYF; D: -; J: TRBJ2-3; V: TRBV10-2; size: many; length: 13
DNA: TGTGCCAGCAGGTCGGACGGTAACAGTGAAGCTCTCTTT; CDR3: CASRSDGNSEALF; D: -; J: TRBJ1-1; V: TRBV11-3; size: -; length: 13
DNA: TGCTCCAGCAGCCAAGGTCAGAACACAGATACACAGTATTTT; CDR3: CSSSQGQNTDTQYF; D: -; J: TRBJ2-3; V: TRBV4-1; size: -; length: 14
DNA: TGCAGTCCCGAACCCGGGGAGACCCAGTACTTC; CDR3: CSPEPGETQYF; D: -; J: TRBJ2-5; V: TRBV29-1; size: few; length: 11
DNA: TGTGCCAGCAGGGACGGACAGGTCCTGTACCAAGAGACCCAATACTTC; CDR3: CASRDGQVLYQETQYF; D: TRBD1; J: TRBJ2-5; V: TRBV12-3/TRBV12-4; size: few; length: 16
DNA: TGCAGTGTAGCCGGGAATAGGGCCTACGAGCAGTACTTC; CDR3: CSVAGNRAYEQYF; D: -; J: TRBJ2-7; V: TRBV29-1; size: -; length: 13
DNA: TGCGCCAGTAGCCAACCCCCAGTGCCAGGCTTCTCCTACGAGCAGTACTTC; CDR3: CASSQPPVPGFSYEQYF; D: -; J: TRBJ2-7; V: TRBV4-3; size: -; length: 17
DNA: TGCAGCGCGGACAGTTCCAGGAGTACTGAAGCTTTCTTT; CDR3: CSADSSRSTEAFF; D: -; J: TRBJ1-1; V: TRBV29-1; size: once; length: 13
DNA: TGTACCAGCAGTTACCAGGAATTGTATCCACCCCTCCGCTTT; CDR3: CTSSYQELYPPLRF; D: -; J: TRBJ1-6; V: TRBV6-5; size: once; length: 14
DNA: TGCGCCAGCAGCCAAGGGGTGGCGGGGGAGGACACTGAAGCTCTCTTT; CDR3: CASSQGVAGEDTEALF; D: -; J: TRBJ1-1; V: TRBV4-3; size: once; length: 16
DNA: TGTGCCAGCAGCTCCACCACGGACGATGAACAGTTCTTC; CDR3: CASSSTTDDEQFF; D: -; J: TRBJ2-1; V: TRBV12-3/TRBV12-4; size: -; length: 13
DNA: TGCAGTGCTCCACAGGGTTTCACAGATACGCAGTATTTT; CDR3: CSAPQGFTDTQYF; D: -; J: TRBJ2-3; V: TRBV20-1; size: -; length: 13
DNA: TGTATCAGCAGTATACTTTTGGGTGGGACTGAAGCTTTCTTT; CDR3: CISSILLGGTEAFF; D: -; J: TRBJ1-1; V: TRBV6-6; size: once; length: 14
DNA: TGTGCGAGCAAACTAGCGAGCTGGGAGCTGTTTTTT; CDR3: CASKLASWELFF; D: TRBD2; J: TRBJ2-2; V: TRBV6-5; size: -; length: 12
DNA: TGTGCCAGCAGCTTAGGAGCAGGGTCGTACTACGTGCTGTACTTC; CDR3: CASSLGAGSYYVLYF; D: -; J: TRBJ2-7; V: TRBV11-2; size: -; length: 15
DNA: TGTGAGGCGGGGGGGCCGGGCAATGAGCAGTTCTTC; CDR3: CEAGGPGNEQFF; D: TRBD2; J: TRBJ2-1; V: TRBV12-3/TRBV12-4; size: few; length: 12
DNA: TGCGCCAGCAGCCAAGCTAGCGGGGACAATGAGCAGCTCTTC; CDR3: CASSQASGDNEQLF; D: TRBD2; J: TRBJ2-1; V: TRBV4-3; size: -; length: 14